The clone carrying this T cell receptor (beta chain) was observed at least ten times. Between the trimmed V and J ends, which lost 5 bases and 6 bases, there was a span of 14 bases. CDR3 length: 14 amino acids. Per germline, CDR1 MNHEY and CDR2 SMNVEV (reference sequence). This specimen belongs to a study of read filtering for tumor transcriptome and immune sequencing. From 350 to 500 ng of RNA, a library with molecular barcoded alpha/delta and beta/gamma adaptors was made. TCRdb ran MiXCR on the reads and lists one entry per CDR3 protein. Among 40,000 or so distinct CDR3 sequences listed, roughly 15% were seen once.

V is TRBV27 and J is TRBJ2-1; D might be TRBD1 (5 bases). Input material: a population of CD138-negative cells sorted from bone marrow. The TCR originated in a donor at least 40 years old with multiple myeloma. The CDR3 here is CASSPIGHLNEQFF. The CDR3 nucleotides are TGTGCCAGCAGTCCCATTGGACACCTCAATGAGCAGTTCTTC.